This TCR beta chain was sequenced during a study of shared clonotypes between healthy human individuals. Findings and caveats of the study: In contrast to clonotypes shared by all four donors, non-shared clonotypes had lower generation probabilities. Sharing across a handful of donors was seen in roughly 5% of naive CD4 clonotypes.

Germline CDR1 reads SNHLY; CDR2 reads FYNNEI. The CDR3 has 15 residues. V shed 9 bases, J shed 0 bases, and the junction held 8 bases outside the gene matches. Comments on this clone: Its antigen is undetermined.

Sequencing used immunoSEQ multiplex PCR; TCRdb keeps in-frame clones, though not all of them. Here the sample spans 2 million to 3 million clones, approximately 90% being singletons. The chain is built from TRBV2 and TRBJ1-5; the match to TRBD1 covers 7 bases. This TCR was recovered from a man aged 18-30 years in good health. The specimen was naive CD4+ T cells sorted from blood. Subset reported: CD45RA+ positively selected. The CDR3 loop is CASSDRASSNQPQHF. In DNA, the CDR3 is TGTGCCAGTTCTGACAGGGCTTCTAGCAATCAGCCCCAGCATTTT.